The 8 T cell receptor beta chains below all came from one sample that was sequenced in a study of T cell clonotyping in hematopoietic cell transplantation (dated by TCRdb to about 2021). Libraries were built with the immunoSEQ multiplex PCR assay. Entries here come from immuneACCESS through TCRdb and include only in-frame sequences with V and J called. Some clones fail to appear in such tables; in the studies checked, an unresolved V gene covers under half of the shortfall, and the cause of the remainder is unknown. The sample table records 5,500 to 6,000 clones; 80% of these occur just once. The biggest ten clones account for just over 14% of the sample. In light of the paper, this sample's time point label describes: recipient sample about 28 days before transplant, after cytoreduction. The specimen was peripheral blood mononuclear cells, collected before stem cell transplant. These receptors were collected from a woman in her forties or fifties with acute myeloid leukemia. Some clones in this sample may be carry-over from other donors' samples.

This clone was picked up a small number of times. Other nucleotide sequences from this sample produce the same CDR3. The chain couples TRBV7-6 to TRBJ2-2, with 10 bases lining up with TRBD2. The trim removed 1 base at V and 4 bases at J, leaving 6 bases unmatched. The CDR3 runs to 17 residues. CDR1 SGHVS and CDR2 FNYEAQ come from the germline V gene. The CDR3 sequence is CASSLGAGGPGTGELFF. CDR3 coding DNA: TGTGCCAGCAGCTTAGGAGCGGGAGGGCCGGGCACCGGGGAGCTGTTTTTT. Full variable domain (rest looked up from reference TRBV7-6 and TRBJ2-2): GAGVSQSPRYKVTKRGQDVALRCDPISGHVSLYWYRQALGQGPEFLTYFNYEAQQDKSGLPNDRFSAERPEGSISTLTIQRTEQRDSAMYRCASSLGAGGPGTGELFFGEGSRLTVL.

By frequency in the sample, this clone is large. The chain links TRBV2 to TRBJ1-1, with unresolved D. The V end was cut by 4 bases, the J end by 1 base, with 16 bases between. The CDR3 has 16 residues. Germline V lookup: CDR1 SNHLY, CDR2 FYNNEI. CDR3 DNA: TGTGCCAGCAGTGGGACGAGGGTAACATCGAACACTGAAGCTTTCTTT. Protein: CASSGTRVTSNTEAFF.

This chain joins TRBV19 and TRBJ1-2; tentative D call: TRBD1 (5 bases). In germline, CDR1 is LNHDA, CDR2 SQIVND (reference sequence). V was shortened by 2 bases and J by 6 bases, with 7 bases between the two germline ends. This CDR3 has 12 residues. In DNA form, the CDR3 reads TGTGCCAGTAGTATAAGGGACGATGGCTACACCTTC. Its translation is CASSIRDDGYTF.

The chain carries TRBV6-1 and TRBJ1-2; 10 bases are shared with TRBD1. CDR3 length equals 15 residues. The ends lost 2 bases at V and 8 bases at J; junction bases unmatched: 8. CDR1 is MNHNS, CDR2 SASEGT, per germline. The CDR3 coding sequence is TGTGCCAGCAGTGAAAAGACAGGGGGCACTGGGGGCTACACCTTC. It translates to CASSEKTGGTGGYTF.

By share, this clone ranks as medium-sized (0.01 to 0.1%). The chain joins TRBV2 to TRBJ1-2; perhaps TRBD1 as D (6 bases). CDR3 length equals 13 residues. Germline V gene data show CDR1 as SNHLY and CDR2 as FYNNEI. V was clipped by 4 bases and J by 8 bases, with 14 bases between them. The CDR3 DNA reads TGTGCCAGCAGTGTTCGAGGACAGCGGGGCTACACCTTC. Protein sequence: CASSVRGQRGYTF.

The rearrangement links TRBV5-4 to TRBJ2-1; D perhaps matches TRBD2 (7 bases). From germline, CDR1 is SGHNT and CDR2 YYREEE (reference sequence). Trimming pared 1 base from V and 7 bases from J, leaving 21 bases between. The CDR3 loop spans 17 amino acids. The CDR3 loop reads CASSLNRGGGQGNEQFF. For the CDR3, the DNA is TGTGCCAGCAGCTTGAACCGAGGGGGGGGGCAGGGTAATGAGCAGTTCTTC. Full variable domain (remainder filled in from reference TRBV5-4 and TRBJ2-1): ETGVTQSPTHLIKTRGQQVTLRCSSQSGHNTVSWYQQALGQGPQFIFQYYREEENGRGNFPPRFSGLQFPNYSSELNVNALELDDSALYLCASSLNRGGGQGNEQFFGPGTRLTVL.

The chain recombines TRBV2 with TRBJ2-1; 14 bases map to TRBD2. CDR1 and CDR2 (germline): SNHLY, FYNNEI. This CDR3 is built from 15 residues. V dropped 11 bases and J dropped 5; count of bases not matched to a gene: 8. The CDR3 loop reads CARGLAGAHHNEQFF. The CDR3 DNA reads TGTGCCCGGGGACTAGCGGGGGCCCACCACAATGAGCAGTTCTTC.

The chain couples TRBV19 to TRBJ1-2, with D unclear. Trimming stripped 7 bases from V and 4 bases from J, with 13 bases between. This CDR3 has 13 residues. Germline loops: CDR1 LNHDA, CDR2 SQIVND (reference sequence). This CDR3 reads CASKFSAAYGYTF. For the CDR3, the DNA is TGTGCCAGTAAATTCTCGGCTGCCTATGGCTACACCTTC.